This entry is about one T cell receptor (beta chain). Its antigen remains unidentified. PCR primers comprised 60 Vbeta and 13 Jbeta primers. Under the authors' procedure: Later, 65 million to 90 million unique TCR beta chains were counted in an analysis, and 8.5 million to 13 million of them were shared. Using immunoSEQ multiplex PCR, the repertoire was profiled, and TCRdb retains in-frame clones only, with some absent. V, J and clone size are taken as reported in that table, and D and trimming were inferred from the DNA itself. Its listing shows roughly 51,000 clones. With 8 bases clipped from V and 13 bases from J, the junction kept 9 bases outside the gene matches. The CDR3 contains 14 residues. Germline CDR1 and CDR2: MNHEY and SMNVEV (reference sequence). Donors had nominal health at sampling but likely had unrecorded immune exposures. These data originate in a study of cytomegalovirus exposure and HLA in healthy donors.

Study results and limitations: A link between a missense DCLRE1C variant and TCR beta V- and J-gene trimming emerged from a later analysis. The study found most TCR sequences rare, yet found some public TCRs in many donors.

The source is a woman between 35 and 50 years old in good health and CMV-seronegative. The rearrangement uses TRBV27 and TRBJ2-1; 15 nucleotides line up with TRBD2. The sequenced sample was PBMCs. The CDR3, as DNA: TGTGCCAGCGGTTCCGGGGGACTAGCGGGAGGACAGTTCTTC. This encodes CASGSGGLAGGQFF.